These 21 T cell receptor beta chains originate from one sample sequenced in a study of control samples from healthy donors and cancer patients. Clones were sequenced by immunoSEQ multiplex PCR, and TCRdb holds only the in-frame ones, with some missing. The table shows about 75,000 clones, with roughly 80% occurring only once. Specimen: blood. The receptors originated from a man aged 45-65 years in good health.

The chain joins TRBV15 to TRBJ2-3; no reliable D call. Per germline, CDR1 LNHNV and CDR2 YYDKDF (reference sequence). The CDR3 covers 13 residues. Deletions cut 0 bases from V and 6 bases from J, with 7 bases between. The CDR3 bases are TGTGCCACCAGCAGAGATCGGTGGGATACGCAGTATTTT. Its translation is CATSRDRWDTQYF.

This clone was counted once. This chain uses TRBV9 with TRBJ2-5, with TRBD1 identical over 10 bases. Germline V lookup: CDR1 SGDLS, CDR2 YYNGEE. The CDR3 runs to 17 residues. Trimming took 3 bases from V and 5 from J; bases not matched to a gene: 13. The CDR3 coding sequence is TGTGCCAGCAGCGCGTCACTGGGACAGGGGACGGTGGAGACCCAGTACTTC. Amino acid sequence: CASSASLGQGTVETQYF.

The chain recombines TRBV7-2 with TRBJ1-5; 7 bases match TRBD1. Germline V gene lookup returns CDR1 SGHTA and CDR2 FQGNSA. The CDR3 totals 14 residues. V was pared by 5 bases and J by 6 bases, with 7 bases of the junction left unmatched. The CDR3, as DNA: TGTGCCAGCAGCGAAAATACAGGGGCTCAGCCCCAGCATTTT. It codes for CASSENTGAQPQHF.

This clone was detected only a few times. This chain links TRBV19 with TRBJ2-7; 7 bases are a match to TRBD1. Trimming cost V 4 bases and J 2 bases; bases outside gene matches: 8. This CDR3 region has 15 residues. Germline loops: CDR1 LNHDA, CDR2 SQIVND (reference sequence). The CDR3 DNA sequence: TGTGCCAGTAGTACCCGGGACAGACAGACCTACGAGCAGTACTTC. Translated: CASSTRDRQTYEQYF. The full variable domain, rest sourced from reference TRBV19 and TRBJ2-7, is DGGITQSPKYLFRKEGQNVTLSCEQNLNHDAMYWYRQDPGQGLRLIYYSQIVNDFQKGDIAEGYSVSREKKESFPLTVTSAQKNPTAFYLCASSTRDRQTYEQYFGPGTRLTVT.

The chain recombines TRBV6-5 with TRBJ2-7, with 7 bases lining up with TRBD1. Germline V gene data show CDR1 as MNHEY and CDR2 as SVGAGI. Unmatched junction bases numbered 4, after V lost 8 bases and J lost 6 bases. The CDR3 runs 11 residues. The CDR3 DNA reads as TGTGCCAGCTCGAGACAGGGCGAGCAGTACTTC. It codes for CASSRQGEQYF.

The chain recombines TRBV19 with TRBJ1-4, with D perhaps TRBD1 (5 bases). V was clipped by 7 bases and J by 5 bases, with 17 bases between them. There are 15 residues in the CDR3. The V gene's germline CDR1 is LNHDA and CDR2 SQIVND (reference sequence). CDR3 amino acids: CASTSRGHSNEKLFF. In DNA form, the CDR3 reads TGTGCCAGTACCAGCCGCGGACACTCAAATGAAAAACTGTTTTTT.

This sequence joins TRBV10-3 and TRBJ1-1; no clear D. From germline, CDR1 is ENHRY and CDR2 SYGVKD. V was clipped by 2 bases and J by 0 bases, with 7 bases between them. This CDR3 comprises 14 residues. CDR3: CAISEAALNTEAFF. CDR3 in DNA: TGTGCCATCAGTGAGGCTGCCCTGAACACTGAAGCTTTCTTT.

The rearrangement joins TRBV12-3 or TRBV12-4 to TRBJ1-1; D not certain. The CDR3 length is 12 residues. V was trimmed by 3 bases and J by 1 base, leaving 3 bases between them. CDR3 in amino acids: CASSFANTEAFF. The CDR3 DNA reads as TGTGCCAGCAGTTTTGCGAACACTGAAGCTTTCTTT.

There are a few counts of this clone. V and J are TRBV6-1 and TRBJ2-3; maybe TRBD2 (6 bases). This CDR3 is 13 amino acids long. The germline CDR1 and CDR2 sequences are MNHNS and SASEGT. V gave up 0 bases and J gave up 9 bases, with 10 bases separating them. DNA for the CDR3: TGTGCCAGCAGTGAAGCGCGGGACTCGACGCAGTATTTT. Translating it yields CASSEARDSTQYF.

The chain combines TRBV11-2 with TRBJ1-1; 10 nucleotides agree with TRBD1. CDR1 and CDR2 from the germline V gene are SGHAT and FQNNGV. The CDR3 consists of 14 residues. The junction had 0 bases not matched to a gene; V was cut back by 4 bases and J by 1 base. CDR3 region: CASSWTGGNTEAFF. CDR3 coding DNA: TGTGCCAGCAGCTGGACAGGGGGGAACACTGAAGCTTTCTTT. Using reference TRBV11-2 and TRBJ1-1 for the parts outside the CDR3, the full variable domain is EAGVAQSPRYKIIEKRQSVAFWCNPISGHATLYWYQQILGQGPKLLIQFQNNGVVDDSQLPKDRFSAERLKGVDSTLKIQPAKLEDSAVYLCASSWTGGNTEAFFGQGTRLTVV.

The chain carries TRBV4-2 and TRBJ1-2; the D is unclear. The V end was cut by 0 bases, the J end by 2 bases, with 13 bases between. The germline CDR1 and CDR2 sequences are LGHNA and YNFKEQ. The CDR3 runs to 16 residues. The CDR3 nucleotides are TGTGCCAGCAGCCAAGAAACCCCCGCGGGGAACTATGGCTACACCTTC. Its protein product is CASSQETPAGNYGYTF.

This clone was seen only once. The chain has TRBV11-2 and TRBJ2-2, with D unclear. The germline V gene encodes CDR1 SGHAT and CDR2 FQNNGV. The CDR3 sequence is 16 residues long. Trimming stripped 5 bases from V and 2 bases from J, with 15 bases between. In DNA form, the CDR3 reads TGTGCCAGCAGCCCCGGCGGCAGGCTAAACACCGGGGAGCTGTTTTTT. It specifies CASSPGGRLNTGELFF.

CDR3 amino acids: CASRNPGLAGAASEQYF. The CDR3 nucleotides read TGTGCCAGCAGGAATCCGGGACTAGCGGGAGCGGCCTCCGAGCAGTACTTC. The chain is built from TRBV5-4 and TRBJ2-7; 14 positions agree with TRBD2. This CDR3 is 17 amino acids long. Losses at the gene ends were 5 bases for V and 6 bases for J; bases not matched to a gene: 13. Germline CDR1 and CDR2: SGHNT and YYREEE (reference sequence). The complete variable domain, with remaining parts taken from reference TRBV5-4 and TRBJ2-7, reads ETGVTQSPTHLIKTRGQQVTLRCSSQSGHNTVSWYQQALGQGPQFIFQYYREEENGRGNFPPRFSGLQFPNYSSELNVNALELDDSALYLCASRNPGLAGAASEQYFGPGTRLTVT.

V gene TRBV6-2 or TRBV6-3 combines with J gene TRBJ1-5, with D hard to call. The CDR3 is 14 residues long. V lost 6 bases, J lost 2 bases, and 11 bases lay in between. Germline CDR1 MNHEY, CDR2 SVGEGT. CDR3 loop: CASSEVVRNQPQHF. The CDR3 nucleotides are TGTGCCAGCAGCGAGGTGGTGCGCAATCAGCCCCAGCATTTT.

This CDR3 reads CAWSGSMVNQPQHF. The CDR3 nucleotides are TGTGCCTGGAGTGGTTCGATGGTTAATCAGCCCCAGCATTTT. The chain uses TRBV30 and TRBJ1-5; D unclear. This CDR3 has 14 amino acids. Germline loops: CDR1 GTSNPN, CDR2 SVGIG (reference sequence). V dropped 1 base and J dropped 4 bases, with 11 bases sitting between them. The variable domain in full, with the rest retrieved from reference TRBV30 and TRBJ1-5, is SQTIHQWPATLVQPVGSPLSLECTVEGTSNPNLYWYRQAAGRGLQLLFYSVGIGQISSEVPQNLSASRPQDRQFILSSKKLLLSDSGFYLCAWSGSMVNQPQHFGDGTRLSIL.

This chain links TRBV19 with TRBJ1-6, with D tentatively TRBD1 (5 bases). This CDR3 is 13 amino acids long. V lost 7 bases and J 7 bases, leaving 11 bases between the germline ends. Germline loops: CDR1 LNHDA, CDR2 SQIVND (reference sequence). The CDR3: CASNDSGNSPLHF. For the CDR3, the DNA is TGTGCCAGTAACGACAGCGGCAATTCACCCCTCCACTTT.

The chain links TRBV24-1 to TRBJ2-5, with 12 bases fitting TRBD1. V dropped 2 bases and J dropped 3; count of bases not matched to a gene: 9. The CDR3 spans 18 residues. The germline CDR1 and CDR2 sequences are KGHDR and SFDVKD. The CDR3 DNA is TGTGCCACCAGTGATTGGGACAGGGGGCGCTTTGCCAAAGAGACCCAGTACTTC. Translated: CATSDWDRGRFAKETQYF.

This CDR3 is CASTPRGGQTTYEQYF. CDR3 nucleotides: TGCGCCAGCACCCCCCGGGGGGGACAGACAACCTACGAGCAGTACTTC. This chain links TRBV5-1 with TRBJ2-7; D possibly corresponds to TRBD2 (8 bases). This CDR3 has 16 amino acids. Germline-derived CDR1 and CDR2 are SGHRS and YFSETQ. V was cut by 6 bases and J by 2 bases, with 21 bases left in between.

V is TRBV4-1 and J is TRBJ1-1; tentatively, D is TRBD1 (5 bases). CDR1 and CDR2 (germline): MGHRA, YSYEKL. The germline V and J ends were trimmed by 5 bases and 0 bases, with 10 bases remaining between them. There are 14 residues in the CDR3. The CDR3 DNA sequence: TGCGCCAGCAGCGCCGGGGGGGTGAACACTGAAGCTTTCTTT. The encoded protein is CASSAGGVNTEAFF.

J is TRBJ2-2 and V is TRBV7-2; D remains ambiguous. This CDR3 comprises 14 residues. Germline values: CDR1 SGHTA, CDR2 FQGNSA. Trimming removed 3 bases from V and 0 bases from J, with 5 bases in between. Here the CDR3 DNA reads TGTGCCAGCAGCTTGTACGCGAACACCGGGGAGCTGTTTTTT. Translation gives CASSLYANTGELFF.

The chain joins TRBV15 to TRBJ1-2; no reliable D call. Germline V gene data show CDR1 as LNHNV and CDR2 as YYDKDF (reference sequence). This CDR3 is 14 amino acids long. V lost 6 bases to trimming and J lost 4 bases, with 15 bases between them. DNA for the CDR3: TGTGCCACCAGGATGGAGAGGGAAGGCTATGGCTACACCTTC. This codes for CATRMEREGYGYTF. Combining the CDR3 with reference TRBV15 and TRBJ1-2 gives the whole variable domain DAMVIQNPRYQVTQFGKPVTLSCSQTLNHNVMYWYQQKSSQAPKLLFHYYDKDFNNEADTPDNFQSRRPNTSFCFLDIRSPGLGDTAMYLCATRMEREGYGYTFGSGTRLTVV.